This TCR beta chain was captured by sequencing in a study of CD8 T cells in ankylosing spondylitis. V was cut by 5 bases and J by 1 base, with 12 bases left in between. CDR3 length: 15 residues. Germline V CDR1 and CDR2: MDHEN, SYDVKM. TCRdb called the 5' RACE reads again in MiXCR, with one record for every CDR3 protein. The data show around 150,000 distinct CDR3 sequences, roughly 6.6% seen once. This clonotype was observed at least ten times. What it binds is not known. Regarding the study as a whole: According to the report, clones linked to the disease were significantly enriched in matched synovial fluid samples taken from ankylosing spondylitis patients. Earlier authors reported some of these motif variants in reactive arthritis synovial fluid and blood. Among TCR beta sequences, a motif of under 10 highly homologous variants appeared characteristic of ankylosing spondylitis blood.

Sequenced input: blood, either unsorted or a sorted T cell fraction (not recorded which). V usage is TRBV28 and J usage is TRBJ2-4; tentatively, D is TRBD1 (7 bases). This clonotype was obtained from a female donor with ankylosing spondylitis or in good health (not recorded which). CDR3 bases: TGTGCCAGCAGTACTGCGGGACAGGCCAAAAACATTCAGTACTTC. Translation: CASSTAGQAKNIQYF. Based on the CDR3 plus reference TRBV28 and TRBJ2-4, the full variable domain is DVKVTQSSRYLVKRTGEKVFLECVQDMDHENMFWYRQDPGLGLRLIYFSYDVKMKEKGDIPEGYSVSREKKERFSLILESASTNQTSMYLCASSTAGQAKNIQYFGAGTRLSVL.